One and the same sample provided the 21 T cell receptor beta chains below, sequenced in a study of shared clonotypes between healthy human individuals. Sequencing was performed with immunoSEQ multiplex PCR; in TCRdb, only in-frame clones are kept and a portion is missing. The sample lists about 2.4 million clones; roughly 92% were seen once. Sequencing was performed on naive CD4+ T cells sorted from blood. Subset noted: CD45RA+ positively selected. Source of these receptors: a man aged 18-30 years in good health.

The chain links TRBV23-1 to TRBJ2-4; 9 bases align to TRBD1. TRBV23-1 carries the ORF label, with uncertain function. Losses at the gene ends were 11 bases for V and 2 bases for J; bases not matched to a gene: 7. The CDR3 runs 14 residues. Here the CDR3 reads CAPDRGYTKNIQYF. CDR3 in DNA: TGCGCCCCTGACAGGGGGTATACCAAAAACATTCAGTACTTC.

The CDR3 spells CSGGSGGEQYF. The CDR3 nucleotides are TGCAGTGGGGGGTCAGGGGGCGAGCAGTACTTC. The J gene is TRBJ2-7, the V gene TRBV20-1, with 7 bases matching TRBD1. CDR3 length: 11 residues. The V segment lost 7 bases and the J segment 6 bases; nucleotides outside the gene matches: 6. Germline V gene lookup returns CDR1 DFQATT and CDR2 SNEGSKA (reference sequence).

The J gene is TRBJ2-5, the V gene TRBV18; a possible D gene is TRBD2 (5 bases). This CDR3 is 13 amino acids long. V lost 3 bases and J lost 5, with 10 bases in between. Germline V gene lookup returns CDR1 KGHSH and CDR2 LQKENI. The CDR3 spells CASSPARDETQYF. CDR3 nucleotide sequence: TGTGCCAGCTCACCGGCCCGGGATGAGACCCAGTACTTC.

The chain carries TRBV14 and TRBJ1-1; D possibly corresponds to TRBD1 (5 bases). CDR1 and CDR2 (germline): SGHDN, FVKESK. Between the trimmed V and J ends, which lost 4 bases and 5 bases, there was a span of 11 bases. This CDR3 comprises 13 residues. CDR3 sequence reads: CASSRTRVTEAFF. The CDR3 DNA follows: TGTGCCAGCAGCCGAACCAGGGTTACTGAAGCTTTCTTT.

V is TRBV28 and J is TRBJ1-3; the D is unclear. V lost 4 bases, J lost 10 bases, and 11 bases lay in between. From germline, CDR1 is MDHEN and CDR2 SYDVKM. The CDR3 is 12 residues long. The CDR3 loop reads CASSSRGQTIYF. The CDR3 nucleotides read TGTGCCAGCAGTTCCCGGGGTCAGACCATATATTTT. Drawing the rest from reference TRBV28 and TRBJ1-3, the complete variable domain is DVKVTQSSRYLVKRTGEKVFLECVQDMDHENMFWYRQDPGLGLRLIYFSYDVKMKEKGDIPEGYSVSREKKERFSLILESASTNQTSMYLCASSSRGQTIYFGEGSWLTVV.

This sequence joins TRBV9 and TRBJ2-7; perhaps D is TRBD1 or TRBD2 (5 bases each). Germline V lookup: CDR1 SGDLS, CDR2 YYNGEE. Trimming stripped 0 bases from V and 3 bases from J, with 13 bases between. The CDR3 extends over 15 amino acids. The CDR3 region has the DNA TGTGCCAGCAGCGTAGCCGGGACCCTAGACTACGAGCAGTACTTC. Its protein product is CASSVAGTLDYEQYF.

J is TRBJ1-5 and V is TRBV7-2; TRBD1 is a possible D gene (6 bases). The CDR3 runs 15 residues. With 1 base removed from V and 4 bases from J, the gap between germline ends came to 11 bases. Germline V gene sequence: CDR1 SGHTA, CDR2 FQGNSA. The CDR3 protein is CASSLGRGGNQPQHF. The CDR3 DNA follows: TGTGCCAGCAGCTTAGGTCGAGGGGGTAATCAGCCCCAGCATTTT.

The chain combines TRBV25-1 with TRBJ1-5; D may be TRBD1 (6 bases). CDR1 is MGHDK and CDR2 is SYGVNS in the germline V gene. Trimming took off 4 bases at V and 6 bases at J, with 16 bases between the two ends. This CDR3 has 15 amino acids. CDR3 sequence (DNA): TGTGCCAGCAGTGGTTCACAGGGAGTCGCTCAGCCCCAGCATTTT. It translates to CASSGSQGVAQPQHF.

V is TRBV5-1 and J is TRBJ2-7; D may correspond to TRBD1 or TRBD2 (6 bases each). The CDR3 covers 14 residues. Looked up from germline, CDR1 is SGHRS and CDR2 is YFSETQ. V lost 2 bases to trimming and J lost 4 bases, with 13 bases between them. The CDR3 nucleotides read TGCGCCAGCAGCTTTGAGGGGGGACCTTACGAGCAGTACTTC. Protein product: CASSFEGGPYEQYF.

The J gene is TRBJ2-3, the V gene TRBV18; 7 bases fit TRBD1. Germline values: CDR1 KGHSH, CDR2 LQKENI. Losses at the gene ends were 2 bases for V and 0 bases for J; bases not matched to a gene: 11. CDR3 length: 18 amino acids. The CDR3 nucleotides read TGTGCCAGCTCACCAAGGCCGGGACAGCCAAGAAGCACAGATACGCAGTATTTT. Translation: CASSPRPGQPRSTDTQYF.

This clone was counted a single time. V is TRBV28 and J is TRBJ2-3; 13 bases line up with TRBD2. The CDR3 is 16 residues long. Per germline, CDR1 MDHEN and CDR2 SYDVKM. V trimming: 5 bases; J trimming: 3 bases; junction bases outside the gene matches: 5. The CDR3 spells CASSQGLAGQTDTQYF. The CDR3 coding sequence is TGTGCCAGCAGTCAGGGACTAGCGGGGCAAACAGATACGCAGTATTTT.

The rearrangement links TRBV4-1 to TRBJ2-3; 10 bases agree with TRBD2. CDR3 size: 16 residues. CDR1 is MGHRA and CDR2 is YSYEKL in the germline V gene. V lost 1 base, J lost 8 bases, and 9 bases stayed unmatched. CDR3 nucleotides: TGCGCCAGCAGCCAAGTGTTCAGCGGGGGGGCGGGTACGCAGTATTTT. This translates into CASSQVFSGGAGTQYF.

DNA of the CDR3: TGTGCCTGGAGTCGGCCTAAGCATGGCTACACCTTC. It is translated as CAWSRPKHGYTF. The chain carries TRBV30 and TRBJ1-2; D is unclear. Trimming pared 2 bases from V and 6 bases from J, leaving 10 bases between. Looked up from germline, CDR1 is GTSNPN and CDR2 is SVGIG (reference sequence). CDR3 length: 12 residues. Drawing the rest from reference TRBV30 and TRBJ1-2, the complete variable domain is SQTIHQWPATLVQPVGSPLSLECTVEGTSNPNLYWYRQAAGRGLQLLFYSVGIGQISSEVPQNLSASRPQDRQFILSSKKLLLSDSGFYLCAWSRPKHGYTFGSGTRLTVV.

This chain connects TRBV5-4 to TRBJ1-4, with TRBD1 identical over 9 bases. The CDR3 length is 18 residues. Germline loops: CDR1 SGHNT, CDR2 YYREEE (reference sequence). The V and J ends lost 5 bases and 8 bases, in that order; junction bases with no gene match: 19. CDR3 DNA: TGTGCCAGCAGAAAAAGGGACAGGGCCACATCTCCCAGAGAAAAACTGTTTTTT. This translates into CASRKRDRATSPREKLFF.

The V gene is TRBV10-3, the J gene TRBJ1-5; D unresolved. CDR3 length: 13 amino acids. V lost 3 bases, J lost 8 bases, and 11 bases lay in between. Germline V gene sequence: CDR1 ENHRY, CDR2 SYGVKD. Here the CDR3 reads CAISDSPGEPQHF. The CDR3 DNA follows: TGTGCCATCAGTGACTCTCCTGGAGAGCCCCAGCATTTT.

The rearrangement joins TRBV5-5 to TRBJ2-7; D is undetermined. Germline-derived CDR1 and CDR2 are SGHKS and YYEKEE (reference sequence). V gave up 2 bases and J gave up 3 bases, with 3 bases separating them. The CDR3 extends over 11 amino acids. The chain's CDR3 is CASSFYYEQYF. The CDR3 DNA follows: TGTGCCAGCAGCTTTTACTACGAGCAGTACTTC.

The CDR3 region has the DNA TGTGCCAGCTCTGGGACAGCCGCTATGAACACTGAAGCTTTCTTT. Its translation: CASSGTAAMNTEAFF. The V call is TRBV6-1, the J call TRBJ1-1, with TRBD1 matching 7 bases. The germline V gene encodes CDR1 MNHNS and CDR2 SASEGT. Germline trimming cut 8 bases from V and 0 bases from J; bases unmatched to any gene: 9. This CDR3 is 15 amino acids long.

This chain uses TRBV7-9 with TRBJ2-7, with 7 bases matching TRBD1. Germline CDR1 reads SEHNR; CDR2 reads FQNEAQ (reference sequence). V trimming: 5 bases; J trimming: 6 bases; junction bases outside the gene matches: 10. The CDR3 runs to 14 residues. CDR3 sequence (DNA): TGTGCCAGCAGCGCGACAGGGAGTTGGGCCGAGCAGTACTTC. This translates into CASSATGSWAEQYF.

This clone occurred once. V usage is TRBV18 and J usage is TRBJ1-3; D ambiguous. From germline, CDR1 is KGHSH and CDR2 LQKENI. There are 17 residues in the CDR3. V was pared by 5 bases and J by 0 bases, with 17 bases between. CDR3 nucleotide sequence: TGTGCCAGCTCAGCCGATAATCAGCTCCTCTCTGGAAACACCATATATTTT. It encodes CASSADNQLLSGNTIYF.

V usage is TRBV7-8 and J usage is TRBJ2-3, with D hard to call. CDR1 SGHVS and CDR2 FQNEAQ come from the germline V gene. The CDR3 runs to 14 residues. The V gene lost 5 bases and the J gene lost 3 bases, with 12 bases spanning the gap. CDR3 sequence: CASSVEGRTDTQYF. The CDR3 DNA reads TGTGCCAGCAGCGTAGAAGGTCGTACAGATACGCAGTATTTT.

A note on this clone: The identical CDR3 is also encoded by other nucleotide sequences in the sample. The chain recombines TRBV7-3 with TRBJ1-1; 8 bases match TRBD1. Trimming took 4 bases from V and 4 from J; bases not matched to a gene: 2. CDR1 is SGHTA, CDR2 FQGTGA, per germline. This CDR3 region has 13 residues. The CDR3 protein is CASSSQGGTEAFF. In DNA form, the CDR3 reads TGTGCCAGCAGCTCACAGGGGGGCACTGAAGCTTTCTTT.